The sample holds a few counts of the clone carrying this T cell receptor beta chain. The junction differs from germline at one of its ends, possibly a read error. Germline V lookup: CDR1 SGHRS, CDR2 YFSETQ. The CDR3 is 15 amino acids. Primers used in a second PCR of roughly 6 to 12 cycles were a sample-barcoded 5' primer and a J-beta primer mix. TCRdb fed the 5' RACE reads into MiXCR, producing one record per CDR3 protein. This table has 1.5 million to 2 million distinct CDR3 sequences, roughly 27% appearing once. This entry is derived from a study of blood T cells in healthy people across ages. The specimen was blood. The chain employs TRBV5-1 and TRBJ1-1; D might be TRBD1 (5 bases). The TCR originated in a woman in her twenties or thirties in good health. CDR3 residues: CASSSRGGMNTEAFF. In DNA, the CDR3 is TGTGCCAGCAGCTCCCGGGGGGGGATGAACACTGAAGCTTTCTTT.